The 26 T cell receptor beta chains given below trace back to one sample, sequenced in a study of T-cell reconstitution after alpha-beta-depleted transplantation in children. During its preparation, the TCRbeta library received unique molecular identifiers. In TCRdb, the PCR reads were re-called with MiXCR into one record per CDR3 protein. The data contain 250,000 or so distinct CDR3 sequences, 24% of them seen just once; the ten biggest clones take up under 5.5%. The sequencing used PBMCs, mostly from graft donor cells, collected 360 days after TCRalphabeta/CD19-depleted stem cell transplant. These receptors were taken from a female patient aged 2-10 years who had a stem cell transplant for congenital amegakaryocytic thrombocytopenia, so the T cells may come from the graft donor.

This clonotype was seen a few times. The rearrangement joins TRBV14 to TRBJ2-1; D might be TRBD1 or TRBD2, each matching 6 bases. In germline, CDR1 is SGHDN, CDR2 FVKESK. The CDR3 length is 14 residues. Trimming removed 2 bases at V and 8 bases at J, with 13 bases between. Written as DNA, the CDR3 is TGTGCCAGCAGCCAAAAACAGGGACTCGATGAGCAGTTCTTC. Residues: CASSQKQGLDEQFF.

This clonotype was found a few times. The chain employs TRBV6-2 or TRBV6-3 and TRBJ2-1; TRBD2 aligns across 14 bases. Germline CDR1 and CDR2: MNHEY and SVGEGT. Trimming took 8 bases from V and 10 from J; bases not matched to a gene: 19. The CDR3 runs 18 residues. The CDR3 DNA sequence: TGTGCCAGCTTGCCGTGGGGCGCGGGACTAGCGGGAGAAGGGGAGCAGTTCTTC. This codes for CASLPWGAGLAGEGEQFF.

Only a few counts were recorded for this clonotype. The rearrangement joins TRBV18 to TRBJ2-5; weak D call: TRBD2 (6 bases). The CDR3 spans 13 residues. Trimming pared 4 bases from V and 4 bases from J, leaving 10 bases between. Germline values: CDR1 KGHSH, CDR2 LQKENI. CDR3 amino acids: CASSRRGRETQYF. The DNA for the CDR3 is TGTGCCAGCTCACGGCGGGGTAGAGAGACCCAGTACTTC.

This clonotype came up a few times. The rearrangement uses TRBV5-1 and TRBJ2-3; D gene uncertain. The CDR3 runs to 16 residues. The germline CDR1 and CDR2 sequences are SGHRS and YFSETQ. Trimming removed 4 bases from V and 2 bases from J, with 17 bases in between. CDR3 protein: CASSRAKLTHTDTQYF. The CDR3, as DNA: TGCGCCAGCAGCCGAGCCAAATTGACCCACACAGATACGCAGTATTTT.

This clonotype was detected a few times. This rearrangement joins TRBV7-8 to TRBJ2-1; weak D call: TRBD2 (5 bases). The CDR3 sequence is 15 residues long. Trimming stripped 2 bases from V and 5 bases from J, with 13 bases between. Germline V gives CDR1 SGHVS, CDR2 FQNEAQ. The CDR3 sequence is CASSLNGIRHNEQFF. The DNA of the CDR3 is TGTGCCAGCAGCTTAAACGGGATCCGGCACAATGAGCAGTTCTTC.

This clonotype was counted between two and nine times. Here the CDR3 DNA reads TGTGCCAGTAGTATAGACCGGACTAGCGGGGGAACCAACAATGAGCAGTTCTTC. Its translation is CASSIDRTSGGTNNEQFF. The chain uses TRBV19 and TRBJ2-1; 13 positions agree with TRBD2. Losses at the gene ends were 0 bases for V and 5 bases for J; bases not matched to a gene: 7. The CDR3 extends over 18 amino acids. Per the germline V gene, CDR1 is LNHDA and CDR2 is SQIVND (reference sequence).

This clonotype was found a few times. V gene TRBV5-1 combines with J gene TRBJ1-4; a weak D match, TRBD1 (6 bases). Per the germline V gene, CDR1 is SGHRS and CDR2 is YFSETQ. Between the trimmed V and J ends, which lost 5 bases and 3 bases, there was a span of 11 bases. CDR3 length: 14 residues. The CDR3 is CASRQGNANEKLFF. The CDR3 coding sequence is TGCGCCAGCAGGCAGGGGAACGCTAATGAAAAACTGTTTTTT.

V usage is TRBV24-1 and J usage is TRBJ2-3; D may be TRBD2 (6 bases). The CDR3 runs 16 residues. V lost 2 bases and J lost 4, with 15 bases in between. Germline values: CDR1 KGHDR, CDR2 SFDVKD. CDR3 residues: CATSDYDTSRPDTQYF. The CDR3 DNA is TGTGCCACCAGTGATTACGATACTAGCAGACCAGATACGCAGTATTTT.

The CDR3 reads CAIGQVNNQPQHF. CDR3 nucleotide sequence: TGTGCCATCGGGCAAGTGAACAATCAGCCCCAGCATTTT. The chain couples TRBV15 to TRBJ1-5; D remains ambiguous. Germline assignment: CDR1 LNHNV and CDR2 YYDKDF (reference sequence). The length of the CDR3 is 13 residues. Trimming left V 10 bases short and J 3 bases short, with 13 bases between. Filled out from reference TRBV15 and TRBJ1-5, the complete variable domain reads DAMVIQNPRYQVTQFGKPVTLSCSQTLNHNVMYWYQQKSSQAPKLLFHYYDKDFNNEADTPDNFQSRRPNTSFCFLDIRSPGLGDTAMYLCAIGQVNNQPQHFGDGTRLSIL.

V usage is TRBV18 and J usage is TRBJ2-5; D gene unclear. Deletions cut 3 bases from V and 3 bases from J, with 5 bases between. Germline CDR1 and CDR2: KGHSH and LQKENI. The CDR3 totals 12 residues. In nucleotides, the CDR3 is TGTGCCAGCTCACCGGCGGAAGAGACCCAGTACTTC. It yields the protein CASSPAEETQYF.

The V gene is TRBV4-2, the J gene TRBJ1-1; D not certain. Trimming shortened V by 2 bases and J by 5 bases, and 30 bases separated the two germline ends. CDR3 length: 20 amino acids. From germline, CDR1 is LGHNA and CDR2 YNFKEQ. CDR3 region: CASSQNPPTVSLGALTEAFF. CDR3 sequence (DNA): TGTGCCAGCAGCCAAAACCCTCCTACTGTGTCACTTGGCGCTTTGACTGAAGCTTTCTTT.

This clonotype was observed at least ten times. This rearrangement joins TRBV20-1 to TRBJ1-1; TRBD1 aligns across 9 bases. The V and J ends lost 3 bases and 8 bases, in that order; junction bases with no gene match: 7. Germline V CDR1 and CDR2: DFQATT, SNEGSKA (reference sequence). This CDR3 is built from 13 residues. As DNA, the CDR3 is TGCAGTGCTAGTGGACAGGGGAAGCGCGAAGCTTTCTTT. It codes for CSASGQGKREAFF.

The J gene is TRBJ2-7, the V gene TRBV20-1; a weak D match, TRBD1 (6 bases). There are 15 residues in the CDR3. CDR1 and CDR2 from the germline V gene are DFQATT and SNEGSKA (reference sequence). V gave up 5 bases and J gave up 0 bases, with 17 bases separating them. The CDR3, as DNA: TGCAGTGCTTCACGCCACAGGGAGATCTCCTACGAGCAGTACTTC. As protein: CSASRHREISYEQYF.

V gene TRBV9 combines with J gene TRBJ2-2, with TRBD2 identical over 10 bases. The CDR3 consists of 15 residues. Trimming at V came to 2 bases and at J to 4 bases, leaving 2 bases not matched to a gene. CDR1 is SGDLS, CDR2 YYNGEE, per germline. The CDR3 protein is CASSVSGRVTGELFF. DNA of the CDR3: TGTGCCAGCAGCGTGAGCGGGAGGGTCACCGGGGAGCTGTTTTTT.

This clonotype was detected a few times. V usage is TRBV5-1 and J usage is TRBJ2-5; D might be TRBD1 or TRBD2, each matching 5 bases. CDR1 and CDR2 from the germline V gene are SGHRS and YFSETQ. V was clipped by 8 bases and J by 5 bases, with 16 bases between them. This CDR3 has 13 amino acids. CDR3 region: CASSGPPSETQYF. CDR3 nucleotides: TGCGCCAGTTCGGGGCCTCCGTCCGAGACCCAGTACTTC.

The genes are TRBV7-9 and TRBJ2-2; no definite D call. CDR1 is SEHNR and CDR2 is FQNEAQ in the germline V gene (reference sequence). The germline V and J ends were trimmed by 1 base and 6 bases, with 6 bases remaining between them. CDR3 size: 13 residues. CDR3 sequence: CASSLEGPGELFF. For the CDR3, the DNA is TGTGCCAGCAGCTTAGAAGGGCCCGGGGAGCTGTTTTTT.

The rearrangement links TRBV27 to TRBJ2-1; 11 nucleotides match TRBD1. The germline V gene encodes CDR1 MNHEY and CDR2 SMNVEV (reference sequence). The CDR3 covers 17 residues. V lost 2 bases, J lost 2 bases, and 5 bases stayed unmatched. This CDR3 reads CASSLLPGQGAYNEQFF. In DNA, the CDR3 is TGTGCCAGCAGTTTACTTCCGGGACAGGGGGCCTACAATGAGCAGTTCTTC.

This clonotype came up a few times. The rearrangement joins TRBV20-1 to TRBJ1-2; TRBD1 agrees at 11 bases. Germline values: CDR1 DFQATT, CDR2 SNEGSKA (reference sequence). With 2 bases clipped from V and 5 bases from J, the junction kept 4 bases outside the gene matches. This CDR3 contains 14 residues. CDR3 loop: CSARKGQGGYGYTF. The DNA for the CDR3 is TGCAGTGCTAGAAAGGGACAGGGGGGATATGGCTACACCTTC.

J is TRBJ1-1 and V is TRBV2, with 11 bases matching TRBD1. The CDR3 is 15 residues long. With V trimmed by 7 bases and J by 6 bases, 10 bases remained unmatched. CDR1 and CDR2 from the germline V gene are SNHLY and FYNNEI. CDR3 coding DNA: TGTGCCAGCATCCGGGACAGGGGGGGTTGGGCTGAAGCTTTCTTT. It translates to CASIRDRGGWAEAFF.

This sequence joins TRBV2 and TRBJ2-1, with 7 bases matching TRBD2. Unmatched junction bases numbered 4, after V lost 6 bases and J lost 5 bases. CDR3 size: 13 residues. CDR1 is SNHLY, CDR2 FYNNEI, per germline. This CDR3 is CASRRAGNNEQFF. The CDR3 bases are TGTGCCAGCAGGCGAGCGGGGAACAATGAGCAGTTCTTC.

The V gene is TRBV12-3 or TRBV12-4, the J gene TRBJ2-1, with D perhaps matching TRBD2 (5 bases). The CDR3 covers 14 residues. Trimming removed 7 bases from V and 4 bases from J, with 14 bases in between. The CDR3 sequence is CASKAQEVYNEQFF. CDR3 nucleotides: TGTGCCAGCAAGGCGCAGGAGGTTTACAATGAGCAGTTCTTC.

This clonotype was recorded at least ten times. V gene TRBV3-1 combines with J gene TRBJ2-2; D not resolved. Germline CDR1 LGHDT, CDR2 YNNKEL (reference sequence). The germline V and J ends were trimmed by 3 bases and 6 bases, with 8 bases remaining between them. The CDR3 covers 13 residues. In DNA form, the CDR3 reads TGTGCCAGCAGCCAGAATCCCGCCGGGGAGCTGTTTTTT. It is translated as CASSQNPAGELFF.

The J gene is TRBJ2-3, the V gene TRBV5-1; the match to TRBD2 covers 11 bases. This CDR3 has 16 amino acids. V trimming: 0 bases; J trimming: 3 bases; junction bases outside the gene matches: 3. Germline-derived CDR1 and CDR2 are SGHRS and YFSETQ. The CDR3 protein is CASSLDRLAGTDTQYF. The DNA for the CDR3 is TGCGCCAGCAGCTTGGACCGACTAGCGGGGACAGATACGCAGTATTTT. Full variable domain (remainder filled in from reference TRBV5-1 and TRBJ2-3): KAGVTQTPRYLIKTRGQQVTLSCSPISGHRSVSWYQQTPGQGLQFLFEYFSETQRNKGNFPGRFSGRQFSNSRSEMNVSTLELGDSALYLCASSLDRLAGTDTQYFGPGTRLTVL.

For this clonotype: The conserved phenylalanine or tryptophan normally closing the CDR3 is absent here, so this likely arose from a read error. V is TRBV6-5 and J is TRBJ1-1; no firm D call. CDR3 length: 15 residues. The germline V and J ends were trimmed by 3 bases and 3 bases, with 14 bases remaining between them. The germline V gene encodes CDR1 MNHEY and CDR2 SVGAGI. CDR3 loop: CASSYSAPRDTEAFY. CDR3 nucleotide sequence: TGTGCCAGCAGTTATTCAGCCCCGAGGGACACTGAAGCTTTCTAT.

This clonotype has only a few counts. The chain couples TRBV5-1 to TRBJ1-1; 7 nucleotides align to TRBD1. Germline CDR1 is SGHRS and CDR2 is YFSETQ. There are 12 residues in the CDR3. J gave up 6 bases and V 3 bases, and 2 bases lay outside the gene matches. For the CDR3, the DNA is TGCGCCAGCAGCTCAGGGGGACCTGAAGCTTTCTTT. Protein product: CASSSGGPEAFF. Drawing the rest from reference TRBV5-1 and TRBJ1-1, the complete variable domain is KAGVTQTPRYLIKTRGQQVTLSCSPISGHRSVSWYQQTPGQGLQFLFEYFSETQRNKGNFPGRFSGRQFSNSRSEMNVSTLELGDSALYLCASSSGGPEAFFGQGTRLTVV.

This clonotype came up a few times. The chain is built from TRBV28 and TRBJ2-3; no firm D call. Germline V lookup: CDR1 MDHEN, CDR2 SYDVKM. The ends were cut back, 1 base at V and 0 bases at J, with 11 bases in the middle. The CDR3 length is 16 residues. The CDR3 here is CASSLYVGISTDTQYF. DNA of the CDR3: TGTGCCAGCAGTTTATACGTAGGGATTAGCACAGATACGCAGTATTTT.